The 10 T cell receptor beta chains listed next were all sequenced from one sample in a study of blood T cell repertoires in COVID-19. Sequencing was performed with immunoSEQ multiplex PCR; in TCRdb, only in-frame clones are kept and a portion is missing. The table has about 58,000 clones, around 90% seen once; the top ten hold more than 10%. The sequenced sample was peripheral blood. These receptors originate from a man in his sixties with active COVID-19.

J is TRBJ2-6 and V is TRBV6-5, with D possibly TRBD1 on 5 matching bases. The germline gives CDR1 MNHEY, CDR2 SVGAGI. Trimming removed 8 bases at V and 4 bases at J, with 6 bases between. This CDR3 comprises 12 residues. CDR3 sequence reads: CASRQGANVLTF. CDR3 nucleotides: TGTGCCAGCCGACAGGGGGCCAACGTCCTGACTTTC.

The chain recombines TRBV5-4 with TRBJ2-2; 10 bases line up with TRBD2. CDR1 is SGHNT, CDR2 YYREEE, per germline (reference sequence). CDR3 length equals 16 residues. V lost 3 bases to trimming and J lost 9 bases; unmatched junction nucleotides: 11. DNA of the CDR3: TGTGCCAGCAGCTCGCAAACAGCGGGGGGGACTCGGGAGCTGTTTTTT. Translated, it gives CASSSQTAGGTRELFF.

This clone was seen only once. The V call is TRBV5-1, the J call TRBJ2-1, with TRBD2 identical over 13 bases. The CDR3 covers 15 residues. Germline CDR1 is SGHRS and CDR2 is YFSETQ. After removal of 4 bases from V and 4 bases from J, the junction contained 2 bases not matched to a gene. The CDR3 DNA is TGCGCCAGCAGCCCACTAGCGGGAGGGTACAATGAGCAGTTCTTC. As protein: CASSPLAGGYNEQFF.

This clone showed up just once. J is TRBJ2-7 and V is TRBV28; no reliable D call. Trimming pared 7 bases from V and 1 base from J, leaving 8 bases between. The CDR3 sequence is 12 residues long. Germline V gene lookup returns CDR1 MDHEN and CDR2 SYDVKM. The CDR3 DNA follows: TGTGCCAGCAACTCTTGGTCCTACGAGCAGTACTTC. The encoded protein is CASNSWSYEQYF.

CDR3 bases: TGTGCCACCGCCCCCACCGGGAGGGCCTACAATGAGCAGTTCTTC. Amino acids: CATAPTGRAYNEQFF. The J gene is TRBJ2-1, the V gene TRBV15; TRBD2 matches at 8 bases. The V gene end was trimmed by 8 bases and the J gene end by 2 bases; junction bases not matched to a gene: 8. The V gene's germline CDR1 is LNHNV and CDR2 YYDKDF (reference sequence). This CDR3 region has 15 residues.

The chain joins TRBV4-2 to TRBJ2-2; tentative D call: TRBD2 (6 bases). Germline values: CDR1 LGHNA, CDR2 YNFKEQ. There are 17 residues in the CDR3. V lost 1 base and J 2 bases, leaving 14 bases between the germline ends. CDR3 region: CASSQVLGEVNTGELFF. The CDR3 DNA sequence: TGTGCCAGCAGCCAAGTTCTGGGGGAGGTAAACACCGGGGAGCTGTTTTTT.

The chain uses TRBV19 and TRBJ2-5, with D tentatively TRBD2 (5 bases). Trimming cost V 3 bases and J 2 bases, with 13 bases left between them. The germline V gene has CDR1 LNHDA and CDR2 SQIVND (reference sequence). The CDR3 is 15 residues long. CDR3 coding DNA: TGTGCCAGTAGTATTGGTGGGTCGGGGCAAGAGACCCAGTACTTC. Translating it yields CASSIGGSGQETQYF.

Concerning this clone itself: A read error may produce the germline difference seen at one junction end. The chain combines TRBV7-7 with TRBJ2-5; TRBD2 matches at 13 bases. Germline CDR1 and CDR2: SSHAT and FNYEAQ (reference sequence). The CDR3 runs to 15 residues. CDR3 sequence reads: CASSLTSGRGETQYF. In nucleotides, the CDR3 is TGTGCTAGCAGCTTAACTAGCGGGAGGGGGGAGACCCAGTACTTC.

J is TRBJ1-2 and V is TRBV18; D perhaps matches TRBD1 (5 bases). The germline V and J ends were trimmed by 3 bases and 4 bases, with 9 bases remaining between them. The germline V gene encodes CDR1 KGHSH and CDR2 LQKENI. The CDR3 runs to 13 residues. The CDR3 loop reads CASSPDSIYGYTF. The CDR3 DNA reads TGTGCCAGCTCACCCGACAGCATCTATGGCTACACCTTC.

This clone has only one observation. The chain couples TRBV5-4 to TRBJ2-7; D is perhaps TRBD1 (5 bases). Germline loops: CDR1 SGHNT, CDR2 YYREEE (reference sequence). This CDR3 has 16 amino acids. Trimming removed 4 bases from V and 0 bases from J, with 17 bases in between. As DNA, the CDR3 is TGTGCCAGCAGCCGCTCTGACAGAGGTCCCTCCTACGAGCAGTACTTC. This codes for CASSRSDRGPSYEQYF.